A single sample is the source of the 17 T cell receptor beta chains below, sequenced in a study of T cell repertoires in cytomegalovirus infection. TCRdb reprocessed the reads via MiXCR and lists one record per CDR3 protein. Among some 680,000 distinct CDR3 sequences listed, 35% were seen once. The sequenced material came from PBMCs. The receptors stem from a human donor in good health (CMV status not recorded). Some clones in this sample may be carry-over from other donors' samples.

In its sample, this clonotype was seen once. V is TRBV2 and J is TRBJ1-4; 7 bases are a match to TRBD1. The CDR3 is made up of 14 amino acids. Germline CDR1 is SNHLY and CDR2 is FYNNEI. Trimming at V came to 4 bases and at J to 7 bases, leaving 6 bases not matched to a gene. The CDR3 region has the DNA TGTGCCAGCAGTGGAAGAGGGGGCCGTGAAAAACTGTTTTTT. Translated: CASSGRGGREKLFF. Drawing the rest from reference TRBV2 and TRBJ1-4, the complete variable domain is EPEVTQTPSHQVTQMGQEVILRCVPISNHLYFYWYRQILGQKVEFLVSFYNNEISEKSEIFDDQFSVERPDGSNFTLKIRSTKLEDSAMYFCASSGRGGREKLFFGSGTQLSVL.

The V call is TRBV7-9, the J call TRBJ2-7, with 9 bases aligning to TRBD2. The CDR3 loop spans 13 amino acids. The germline V gene encodes CDR1 SEHNR and CDR2 FQNEAQ (reference sequence). V lost 3 bases, J lost 7 bases, and 4 bases stayed unmatched. The CDR3 nucleotides read TGTGCCAGCAGCTTCGGGACTAGCAGGGAGCAGTACTTC. Translating gives CASSFGTSREQYF.

This clonotype was observed a handful of times. The rearrangement uses TRBV7-6 and TRBJ1-5, with D uncertain. Germline V CDR1 and CDR2: SGHVS, FNYEAQ. Between the trimmed V and J ends, which lost 1 base and 5 bases, there was a span of 9 bases. This CDR3 has 14 amino acids. CDR3 region: CASSLDGFYQPQHF. Here the CDR3 DNA reads TGTGCCAGCAGCTTAGACGGCTTCTATCAGCCCCAGCATTTT.

The chain couples TRBV6-5 to TRBJ1-2, with D perhaps matching TRBD1 (5 bases). Germline CDR1 reads MNHEY; CDR2 reads SVGAGI. The CDR3 length is 12 residues. Trimming took off 7 bases at V and 4 bases at J, with 10 bases between the two ends. The CDR3 region has the DNA TGTGCCAGCAAGCAGGGTAGCTATGGCTACACCTTC. It yields the protein CASKQGSYGYTF.

This clonotype has only a few counts. The CDR3 region is CASRRDSDYEQYF. In DNA, the CDR3 is TGTGCCAGCAGGAGGGACAGTGACTACGAGCAGTACTTC. The chain uses TRBV27 and TRBJ2-7, with 7 bases matching TRBD1. There are 13 residues in the CDR3. The germline CDR1 and CDR2 sequences are MNHEY and SMNVEV (reference sequence). V gave up 6 bases and J gave up 3 bases; unmatched junction bases: 5.

This chain joins TRBV6-8 and TRBJ1-1; 9 bases map to TRBD1. The length of the CDR3 is 18 residues. CDR1 and CDR2 (germline): MNHGY, SAAAGT. V lost 0 bases to trimming and J lost 4 bases; unmatched junction nucleotides: 12. The CDR3 bases are TGTGCCAGCAGTTACTCGAGGCCCGGGACAGGGAGTCTCACTGAAGCTTTCTTT. This translates into CASSYSRPGTGSLTEAFF.

V usage is TRBV12-3 or TRBV12-4 and J usage is TRBJ1-5, with 7 bases matching TRBD1. This CDR3 is 13 amino acids long. The V and J ends lost 10 bases and 3 bases, in that order; junction bases with no gene match: 6. CDR3 sequence: CATTQGVNQPQHF. CDR3 coding DNA: TGTGCCACAACCCAGGGGGTCAATCAGCCCCAGCATTTT.

The J gene is TRBJ2-7, the V gene TRBV12-3 or TRBV12-4; 11 positions agree with TRBD2. V was pared by 5 bases and J by 2 bases, with 8 bases of the junction left unmatched. The CDR3 is made up of 16 amino acids. This CDR3 reads CASSLTSGGPTYEQYF. The DNA of the CDR3 is TGTGCCAGCAGTCTCACTAGCGGGGGCCCTACCTACGAGCAGTACTTC.

V usage is TRBV7-2 and J usage is TRBJ2-6, with unresolved D. The germline V gene encodes CDR1 SGHTA and CDR2 FQGNSA. V was trimmed by 2 bases and J by 10 bases, leaving 24 bases between them. The CDR3 loop spans 18 amino acids. The CDR3 spells CASSLISVARSPDNVLTF. Written as DNA, the CDR3 is TGTGCCAGCAGCTTAATCTCGGTGGCCCGCAGCCCCGATAACGTCCTGACTTTC.

At least ten counts were recorded for this clonotype. This chain connects TRBV19 to TRBJ2-1; 10 nucleotides align to TRBD2. V was clipped by 3 bases and J by 7 bases; unmatched bases: 6. The CDR3 spans 15 residues. In germline, CDR1 is LNHDA, CDR2 SQIVND (reference sequence). The CDR3 sequence is CASSISTSGANEQFF. Here the CDR3 DNA reads TGTGCCAGTAGTATTAGTACTAGCGGGGCGAATGAGCAGTTCTTC.

Only a few counts were recorded for this clonotype. The CDR3 is CASISAREWSGTEAFF. CDR3 nucleotides: TGTGCCAGCATCTCGGCAAGGGAGTGGTCGGGCACTGAAGCTTTCTTT. The chain uses TRBV28 and TRBJ1-1; D call uncertain. The germline V gene has CDR1 MDHEN and CDR2 SYDVKM. This CDR3 has 16 residues. Trimming took 7 bases from V and 4 from J, leaving 22 bases between them.

In its sample, this clonotype was seen a few times. The genes are TRBV5-1 and TRBJ1-6; TRBD1 aligns across 11 bases. This CDR3 has 15 residues. Unmatched junction bases numbered 6, after V lost 3 bases and J lost 10 bases. CDR1 SGHRS and CDR2 YFSETQ come from the germline V gene. The CDR3 here is CASSWGQGGGSPLHF. The CDR3 nucleotides are TGCGCCAGCAGCTGGGGACAGGGGGGAGGATCACCCCTCCACTTT.

The V gene is TRBV23-1, the J gene TRBJ2-7; D perhaps matches TRBD1 (6 bases). TRBV23-1 is treated as an ORF (open reading frame) with a function not yet certain. CDR3 length: 16 amino acids. V shed 0 bases and J shed 0 bases, with 12 bases lying between them. DNA for the CDR3: TGCGCCAGCAGTCAATCCACCAGGACAGCCTCCTACGAGCAGTACTTC. It yields the protein CASSQSTRTASYEQYF.

This clonotype was detected only a few times. The chain is built from TRBV25-1 and TRBJ1-1; weak D call: TRBD1 (6 bases). Germline values: CDR1 MGHDK, CDR2 SYGVNS. V dropped 4 bases and J dropped 0 bases, with 12 bases sitting between them. This CDR3 comprises 15 residues. The CDR3: CASSVGGLVNTEAFF. In nucleotides, the CDR3 is TGTGCCAGCAGTGTCGGGGGGCTAGTGAACACTGAAGCTTTCTTT. Variable domain in full (rest from reference TRBV25-1 and TRBJ1-1): EADIYQTPRYLVIGTGKKITLECSQTMGHDKMYWYQQDPGMELHLIHYSYGVNSTEKGDLSSESTVSRIRTEHFPLTLESARPSHTSQYLCASSVGGLVNTEAFFGQGTRLTVV.

The chain carries TRBV19 and TRBJ1-2; 7 bases fit TRBD1. With 5 bases clipped from V and 2 bases from J, the junction kept 8 bases outside the gene matches. The germline CDR1 and CDR2 sequences are LNHDA and SQIVND (reference sequence). The CDR3 covers 15 residues. CDR3 DNA: TGTGCCAGTAGTGACCCAGGGGGACGGAACTATGGCTACACCTTC. The encoded protein is CASSDPGGRNYGYTF.

The chain employs TRBV28 and TRBJ1-4; D is perhaps TRBD1 (6 bases). V lost 6 bases and J 4 bases, leaving 12 bases between the germline ends. The CDR3 covers 14 residues. Germline V lookup: CDR1 MDHEN, CDR2 SYDVKM. The CDR3 bases are TGTGCCAGCAGAATGGACAGCCGTAATGAAAAACTGTTTTTT. This encodes CASRMDSRNEKLFF. Supplemented by reference TRBV28 and TRBJ1-4, the full variable domain reads DVKVTQSSRYLVKRTGEKVFLECVQDMDHENMFWYRQDPGLGLRLIYFSYDVKMKEKGDIPEGYSVSREKKERFSLILESASTNQTSMYLCASRMDSRNEKLFFGSGTQLSVL.

There are a few counts of this clonotype. The chain has TRBV7-2 and TRBJ1-5; D is unclear. The CDR3 totals 13 residues. Germline-derived CDR1 and CDR2 are SGHTA and FQGNSA. V was shortened by 5 bases and J by 7 bases, with 12 bases between the two germline ends. As DNA, the CDR3 is TGTGCCAGCAGCCCGGGAGATATCCAGCCCCAGCATTTT. The encoded protein is CASSPGDIQPQHF.